One sample yielded the 13 T cell receptor beta chains listed below, sequenced in a study of blood T cells in healthy people across ages. Together with a sample-barcoded 5' primer, a J-beta primer mix was included in a second PCR lasting about 7 to 11 cycles. Using its own MiXCR run on the 5' RACE reads, TCRdb lists one record per CDR3 protein. The sample has roughly 500,000 distinct CDR3 sequences, about 25% seen once; the top ten hold around 10%. Separately, the same data were catalogued under a study of T cells of mothers and their children.

The sequenced sample was blood. Receptors originate from a boy between 10 and 17 years old in good health.

The chain is built from TRBV20-1 and TRBJ2-7; D remains ambiguous. Germline V gives CDR1 DFQATT, CDR2 SNEGSKA (reference sequence). This CDR3 region has 11 residues. The V gene lost 7 bases and the J gene lost 2 bases, with 9 bases spanning the gap. CDR3 in amino acids: CSGSATYEQYF. The CDR3 DNA sequence: TGCAGTGGCTCCGCGACCTACGAGCAGTACTTC.

The sample holds a few counts of this clonotype. The V call is TRBV20-1, the J call TRBJ2-2, with 9 bases aligning to TRBD2. The CDR3 contains 15 residues. CDR1 and CDR2 from the germline V gene are DFQATT and SNEGSKA (reference sequence). J was trimmed by 4 bases and V by 5 bases; bases with no gene match: 8. The CDR3 is CSARPGTSSTGELFF. The CDR3, as DNA: TGCAGTGCTCGTCCCGGGACTAGCTCCACCGGGGAGCTGTTTTTT.

This clonotype was seen a few times. The J gene is TRBJ2-7, the V gene TRBV5-1; 9 positions match TRBD2. Germline V gives CDR1 SGHRS, CDR2 YFSETQ. This CDR3 region has 16 residues. Trimming at V came to 3 bases and at J to 0 bases, leaving 7 bases not matched to a gene. The CDR3 sequence: CASSWGLAGSSYEQYF. As DNA, the CDR3 is TGCGCCAGCAGCTGGGGGCTAGCGGGGAGCTCCTACGAGCAGTACTTC.

The gene calls are TRBV7-8 and TRBJ2-5, with TRBD1 identical over 7 bases. The end of the DNA is better explained by TRBJ2-7, so the J call may be wrong. The CDR3 totals 13 residues. Germline V gives CDR1 SGHVS, CDR2 FQNEAQ. The CDR3 loop is CASRYRDSYEQYF. CDR3 coding DNA: TGTGCCAGCAGGTACCGGGACAGCTACGAGCAGTACTTC.

This clonotype has only a few counts. The J gene is TRBJ1-2, the V gene TRBV29-1; the D is unclear. CDR1 and CDR2 (germline): SQVTM, ANQGSEA. The length of the CDR3 is 12 residues. V was clipped by 3 bases and J by 5 bases, with 10 bases between them. The CDR3 spells CSVEVVAYGYTF. The CDR3 region has the DNA TGCAGCGTTGAGGTAGTAGCTTATGGCTACACCTTC.

This sequence joins TRBV20-1 and TRBJ2-3, with 8 bases lining up with TRBD2. This CDR3 has 16 amino acids. With 0 bases clipped from V and 4 bases from J, the junction kept 9 bases outside the gene matches. Germline CDR1 is DFQATT and CDR2 is SNEGSKA (reference sequence). CDR3: CSARDLSGGPPDTQYF. CDR3 nucleotide sequence: TGCAGTGCTAGAGATCTCTCGGGAGGGCCACCAGATACGCAGTATTTT.

The chain has TRBV7-3 and TRBJ1-1; no clear D gene. The CDR3 has 17 amino acids. Germline assignment: CDR1 SGHTA and CDR2 FQGTGA. With 5 bases removed from V and 2 bases from J, the gap between germline ends came to 21 bases. CDR3 in DNA: TGTGCCAGCAGCCCCCACGGCCCAGTCGGCGTTAACACTGAAGCTTTCTTT. Its protein product is CASSPHGPVGVNTEAFF.

This clonotype was recorded a few times. The chain joins TRBV7-8 to TRBJ2-5, with unresolved D. The end of the DNA fits TRBJ2-1 better, so the J call may be wrong. The CDR3 loop spans 11 amino acids. CDR1 and CDR2 (germline): SGHVS, FQNEAQ. The CDR3 here is CASSLVAEQFF. The CDR3 DNA is TGTGCCAGCAGCTTAGTGGCTGAGCAGTTCTTC.

CDR3 coding DNA: TGTGCCAGCAGTTTATTGGGCACACCTCTCTCCTACGAGCAGTACTTC. It is translated as CASSLLGTPLSYEQYF. The rearrangement uses TRBV27 and TRBJ2-7; D ambiguous. This CDR3 has 16 amino acids. V lost 1 base to trimming and J lost 0 bases, with 13 bases between them. Germline V CDR1 and CDR2: MNHEY, SMNVEV (reference sequence).

The table lists this clonotype with a few counts. V gene TRBV11-2 combines with J gene TRBJ2-5; TRBD2 agrees at 12 bases. Germline V lookup: CDR1 SGHAT, CDR2 FQNNGV. CDR3 length: 18 residues. J was trimmed by 5 bases and V by 4 bases; bases with no gene match: 14. In nucleotides, the CDR3 is TGTGCCAGCAGCTCCCTTGGGGCTAGCGGGAGGGCCCGGGAGACCCAGTACTTC. This sequence encodes CASSSLGASGRARETQYF.

This clonotype was detected a few times. The CDR3 loop is CSAVPSGLSTDTQYF. The DNA for the CDR3 is TGCAGTGCTGTCCCTAGCGGCCTTAGCACAGATACGCAGTATTTT. J is TRBJ2-3 and V is TRBV20-1, with 7 positions matching TRBD2. The ends lost 5 bases at V and 0 bases at J; junction bases unmatched: 8. Germline CDR1 reads DFQATT; CDR2 reads SNEGSKA (reference sequence). This CDR3 spans 15 amino acids.

This clonotype was counted at least ten times. The chain is built from TRBV20-1 and TRBJ2-5; D possibly matches TRBD1 or TRBD2 (6 bases each). V was cut by 6 bases and J by 1 base, with 12 bases left in between. The CDR3 consists of 13 residues. The germline CDR1 and CDR2 sequences are DFQATT and SNEGSKA (reference sequence). The chain's CDR3 is CSARGHPQETQYF. The CDR3 nucleotides read TGCAGTGCCCGGGGGCACCCCCAAGAGACCCAGTACTTC.

This clonotype was detected a few times. The rearrangement joins TRBV6-4 to TRBJ2-5; perhaps TRBD2 as D (5 bases). V was clipped by 3 bases and J by 12 bases, with 17 bases between them. From germline, CDR1 is MRHNA and CDR2 SNTAGT. The CDR3 sequence is 13 residues long. The chain's CDR3 is CASSESISSGKYF. In DNA form, the CDR3 reads TGTGCCAGCAGTGAAAGTATCAGTTCGGGGAAGTACTTC.